This TCR beta chain emerged from a study of OX40 agonist ivuxolimab in advanced cancers. Study context: Three patients had partial responses: one hepatocellular carcinoma, two cutaneous melanoma.

The cohort excluded patients with autoimmune disease history or systemic immunosuppression. Generated by immunoSEQ multiplex PCR, the TCRdb table keeps only in-frame clones and is missing some. The data show 15,000 to 20,000 clones, with around 83% seen just once and around 10% held by the top ten. A single count supports this clone. Its antigen is unidentified. Trimming took off 4 bases at V and 6 bases at J, with 13 bases between the two ends. The CDR3 consists of 13 residues. Germline CDR1 and CDR2: MNHEY and SMNVEV (reference sequence). General study points: Some nonresponders likewise displayed low normalized T-cell clonal expansion.

Specimen: CD4+ or CD8+ T cells sorted from blood, collected in a trial of the OX40 agonist ivuxolimab. This receptor was identified in an adult with an advanced solid tumor such as melanoma, head and neck, liver or kidney cancer. The chain uses TRBV27 and TRBJ2-7; maybe TRBD1 (5 bases). CDR3 nucleotide sequence: TGTGCCAGCAGTTCCGGACATATTGGCGAGCAGTACTTC. It yields the protein CASSSGHIGEQYF.